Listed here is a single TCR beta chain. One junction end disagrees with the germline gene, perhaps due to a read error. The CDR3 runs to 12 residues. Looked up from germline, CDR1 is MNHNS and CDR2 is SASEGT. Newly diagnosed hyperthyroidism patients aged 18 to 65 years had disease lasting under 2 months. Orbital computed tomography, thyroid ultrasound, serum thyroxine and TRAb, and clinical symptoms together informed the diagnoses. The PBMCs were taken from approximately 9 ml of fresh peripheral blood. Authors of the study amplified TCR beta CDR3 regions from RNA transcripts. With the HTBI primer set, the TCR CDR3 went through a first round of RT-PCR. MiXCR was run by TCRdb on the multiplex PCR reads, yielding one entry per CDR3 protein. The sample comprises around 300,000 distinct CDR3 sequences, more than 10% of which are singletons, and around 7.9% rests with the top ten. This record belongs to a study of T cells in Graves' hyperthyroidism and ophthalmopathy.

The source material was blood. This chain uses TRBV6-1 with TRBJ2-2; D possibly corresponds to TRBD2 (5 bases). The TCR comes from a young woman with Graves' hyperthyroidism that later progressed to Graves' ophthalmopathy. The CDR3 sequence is CASGEGTGELFF. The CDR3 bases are TGTGCCAGCGGTGAGGGAACCGGGGAGCTGTTTTTT.